This T cell receptor beta chain is from a study of cytomegalovirus exposure and HLA in healthy donors. CDR3 length: 15 amino acids. With V trimmed by 5 bases and J by 7 bases, 7 bases remained unmatched. CDR1 and CDR2 (germline): LGHNA, YNFKEQ. The PCR had 60 Vbeta and 13 Jbeta primers. Generated by immunoSEQ multiplex PCR, the TCRdb table keeps only in-frame clones and is missing some. The sample consists of about 130,000 clones, about 10% of them appearing once. This clone was recorded at least ten times. Sequencing was carried out using PBMCs. This sequence originates from a woman aged 18-29 years in good health and CMV-seropositive. The V and J genes are TRBV4-2 and TRBJ1-4, with 10 bases aligning to TRBD1. The CDR3 bases are TGTGCCAGCAGCTCCGGGGGGACAGGGGTTGAAAAACTGTTTTTT. Its protein is CASSSGGTGVEKLFF.